These 27 T cell receptor beta chains share one sample of origin, sequenced in a study of blood T cells in healthy people across ages. Primed by a sample-barcoded 5' primer and a J-beta primer mix, a second PCR proceeded for 7 to 11 cycles. One entry per CDR3 protein results from TCRdb running MiXCR on the 5' RACE reads. This sample has approximately 900,000 distinct CDR3 sequences, with around 48% found just once. Specimen: blood. The source is a man aged 30 to 45 in good health.

The CDR3 DNA reads TGTGCCAGCAGCTTAGGACCCCGGGACCGGTACAATGAGCAGTTCTTC. Translation gives CASSLGPRDRYNEQFF. The chain couples TRBV7-3 to TRBJ2-1; D is possibly TRBD1 or TRBD2 (5 bases each). V was cut by 2 bases and J by 4 bases, with 15 bases left in between. Per germline, CDR1 SGHTA and CDR2 FQGTGA. The CDR3 has 16 residues.

In its sample, this clonotype was seen a few times. The chain joins TRBV12-3 or TRBV12-4 to TRBJ1-2; 7 bases agree with TRBD1. J gave up 9 bases and V 6 bases, and 10 bases lay outside the gene matches. The CDR3 extends over 13 amino acids. DNA of the CDR3: TGTGCCAGCAGCTCAACAGGGGAAGTTAGCTACACCTTC. Its protein product is CASSSTGEVSYTF.

The rearrangement joins TRBV2 to TRBJ1-2; 9 bases match TRBD1. The CDR3 contains 15 residues. The V and J ends lost 5 bases and 2 bases, in that order; junction bases with no gene match: 6. Germline-derived CDR1 and CDR2 are SNHLY and FYNNEI. CDR3 region: CASSRIGTGNYGYTF. CDR3 sequence (DNA): TGTGCCAGCAGTCGAATTGGGACAGGGAACTATGGCTACACCTTC.

The chain has TRBV9 and TRBJ2-2, with a tentative D call TRBD1 (6 bases). The V end lost 0 bases, the J end lost 3 bases, and 6 bases lay between the germline ends. Germline CDR1 SGDLS, CDR2 YYNGEE. This CDR3 spans 14 amino acids. CDR3 protein: CASSVDRDTGELFF. As DNA, the CDR3 is TGTGCCAGCAGCGTAGACAGGGACACCGGGGAGCTGTTTTTT.

This clonotype was counted between two and nine times. The V gene is TRBV6-1, the J gene TRBJ2-4, with D possibly being TRBD2 (5 bases). Germline CDR1 MNHNS, CDR2 SASEGT. The V gene lost 8 bases and the J gene lost 8 bases, with 10 bases spanning the gap. The CDR3 loop spans 11 amino acids. CDR3 nucleotide sequence: TGTGCCAGCCTCCGGGGAGACATTCAGTACTTC. It codes for CASLRGDIQYF.

To note about this clonotype: The junction shows a germline mismatch at one end, possibly a read error. The chain couples TRBV4-2 to TRBJ2-4; 9 bases are a match to TRBD1. The J call could be wrong; TRBJ2-7 is a better fit for the DNA end. CDR3 size: 16 residues. CDR1 and CDR2 from the germline V gene are LGHNA and YNFKEQ. CDR3 in DNA: TGTGCCAGCGGCCAAGGGTATGGACAGGGGAGGTACGAGCAGTACTTC. Translated: CASGQGYGQGRYEQYF.

This clonotype has only a few counts. V and J are TRBV24-1 and TRBJ2-3; 13 nucleotides align to TRBD2. V dropped 2 bases and J dropped 3; count of bases not matched to a gene: 1. CDR1 and CDR2 from the germline V gene are KGHDR and SFDVKD. The CDR3 loop spans 16 amino acids. The CDR3 loop reads CATSDWGLAGTDTQYF. The CDR3 region has the DNA TGTGCCACCAGTGATTGGGGACTAGCGGGGACAGATACGCAGTATTTT.

The V call is TRBV5-1, the J call TRBJ2-6; TRBD1 agrees at 11 bases. Germline-derived CDR1 and CDR2 are SGHRS and YFSETQ. V gave up 4 bases and J gave up 3 bases; unmatched junction bases: 15. The CDR3 sequence is 20 residues long. CDR3 bases: TGCGCCAGCAGCCTAGATTTCACTGGACAGGGGGCGCGTGGGGCCAACGTCCTGACTTTC. Translated: CASSLDFTGQGARGANVLTF. The variable domain in full, completed from reference TRBV5-1 and TRBJ2-6, reads KAGVTQTPRYLIKTRGQQVTLSCSPISGHRSVSWYQQTPGQGLQFLFEYFSETQRNKGNFPGRFSGRQFSNSRSEMNVSTLELGDSALYLCASSLDFTGQGARGANVLTFGAGSRLTVL.

The chain combines TRBV2 with TRBJ2-5; possibly TRBD1 for D (6 bases). Germline assignment: CDR1 SNHLY and CDR2 FYNNEI. Deletions cut 3 bases from V and 4 bases from J, with 18 bases between. This CDR3 has 16 amino acids. This chain's CDR3 is CASSEFSQGMRETQYF. As DNA, the CDR3 is TGTGCCAGCAGTGAGTTTAGTCAGGGGATGCGAGAGACCCAGTACTTC. The complete variable domain, with remaining parts taken from reference TRBV2 and TRBJ2-5, reads EPEVTQTPSHQVTQMGQEVILRCVPISNHLYFYWYRQILGQKVEFLVSFYNNEISEKSEIFDDQFSVERPDGSNFTLKIRSTKLEDSAMYFCASSEFSQGMRETQYFGPGTRLLVL.

The rearrangement links TRBV11-1 to TRBJ2-1; 8 nucleotides agree with TRBD2. The CDR3 loop spans 16 amino acids. The trim removed 4 bases at V and 9 bases at J, leaving 14 bases unmatched. Germline values: CDR1 SGHAT, CDR2 FQDESV (reference sequence). The CDR3 loop is CASSSRGGPGLGEQFF. DNA for the CDR3: TGTGCCAGCAGCTCCCGCGGGGGGCCAGGTCTTGGTGAGCAGTTCTTC.

The rearrangement uses TRBV6-2 or TRBV6-3 and TRBJ2-5; 10 bases align to TRBD1. CDR1 is MNHEY and CDR2 is SVGEGT in the germline V gene. This CDR3 contains 18 residues. V lost 4 bases, J lost 2 bases, and 13 bases stayed unmatched. CDR3 sequence (DNA): TGTGCCAGCAGTTCGGGACAGGGGTTATTCCGAATGCAAGAGACCCAGTACTTC. It translates to CASSSGQGLFRMQETQYF.

This clonotype was detected a few times. The V and J genes are TRBV9 and TRBJ2-3, with TRBD2 as a possible D gene (6 bases). This CDR3 comprises 16 residues. CDR1 and CDR2 (germline): SGDLS, YYNGEE. Between the trimmed V and J ends, which lost 3 bases and 2 bases, there was a span of 16 bases. CDR3 sequence: CASSARSSGFTDTQYF. CDR3 bases: TGTGCCAGCAGCGCCAGGAGTAGCGGATTCACAGATACGCAGTATTTT. Variable domain in full (rest from reference TRBV9 and TRBJ2-3): DSGVTQTPKHLITATGQRVTLRCSPRSGDLSVYWYQQSLDQGLQFLIQYYNGEERAKGNILERFSAQQFPDLHSELNLSSLELGDSALYFCASSARSSGFTDTQYFGPGTRLTVL.

This clonotype has only a few counts. V is TRBV3-1 and J is TRBJ2-3; tentative D call: TRBD1 (5 bases). The V end was cut by 0 bases, the J end by 2 bases, with 12 bases between. This CDR3 comprises 16 residues. Germline CDR1 is LGHDT and CDR2 is YNNKEL (reference sequence). Here the CDR3 reads CASSQDPGIDTDTQYF. In nucleotides, the CDR3 is TGTGCCAGCAGCCAAGACCCAGGGATCGACACAGATACGCAGTATTTT.

The V call is TRBV27, the J call TRBJ2-5; TRBD2 might be the D (7 bases). V shed 7 bases and J shed 2 bases, with 23 bases lying between them. The CDR3 covers 17 residues. CDR1 is MNHEY, CDR2 SMNVEV, per germline (reference sequence). CDR3 sequence reads: CASKSYLGGGEQETQYF. CDR3 nucleotides: TGTGCCAGCAAAAGTTATCTAGGGGGAGGGGAACAAGAGACCCAGTACTTC.

The chain employs TRBV20-1 and TRBJ1-1; D is uncertain. V was cut by 3 bases and J by 2 bases, with 10 bases left in between. The CDR3 spans 13 residues. The germline V gene encodes CDR1 DFQATT and CDR2 SNEGSKA (reference sequence). CDR3 in amino acids: CSASRQPNTEAFF. The CDR3 coding sequence is TGCAGTGCTAGCAGGCAGCCTAACACTGAAGCTTTCTTT.

There are a few counts of this clonotype. The V gene is TRBV12-3 or TRBV12-4, the J gene TRBJ1-1; maybe TRBD1 (6 bases). The CDR3 extends over 12 amino acids. Trimming removed 6 bases from V and 10 bases from J, with 15 bases in between. CDR3 sequence (DNA): TGTGCCAGCAGACGACAGGTCCCAGGAGCTTTCTTT. Its translation is CASRRQVPGAFF.

The chain couples TRBV10-3 to TRBJ2-2; a weak D match, TRBD1 (6 bases). CDR1 and CDR2 from the germline V gene are ENHRY and SYGVKD. Trimming took 6 bases from V and 6 from J, leaving 17 bases between them. CDR3 length: 15 residues. The CDR3 loop reads CAIRETGNPAGELFF. CDR3 DNA: TGTGCCATCAGGGAAACAGGGAATCCGGCCGGGGAGCTGTTTTTT.

This clonotype was detected a few times. The chain recombines TRBV3-1 with TRBJ2-1; the match to TRBD2 covers 15 bases. Trimming removed 6 bases from V and 0 bases from J; junction bases left unmatched: 6. The germline gives CDR1 LGHDT, CDR2 YNNKEL (reference sequence). CDR3 length: 18 amino acids. The chain's CDR3 is CASSWGLAGGRSYNEQFF. The CDR3 coding sequence is TGTGCCAGCAGTTGGGGACTAGCGGGGGGCCGCTCCTACAATGAGCAGTTCTTC.

The V call is TRBV6-5, the J call TRBJ2-6; D is uncertain. The V gene's germline CDR1 is MNHEY and CDR2 SVGAGI. Trimming left V 1 base short and J 0 bases short, with 4 bases between. The CDR3 extends over 15 amino acids. The CDR3 region is CASSYWGSGANVLTF. The CDR3 DNA reads TGTGCCAGCAGTTACTGGGGCTCTGGGGCCAACGTCCTGACTTTC.

This clonotype was detected only a few times. This chain uses TRBV27 with TRBJ2-5, with no clear D. The germline V gene has CDR1 MNHEY and CDR2 SMNVEV (reference sequence). Between the trimmed V and J ends, which lost 0 bases and 12 bases, there was a span of 5 bases. This CDR3 has 10 residues. The CDR3 here is CASSLSNEYF. The CDR3 region has the DNA TGTGCCAGCAGTTTATCGAACGAGTACTTC.

The rearrangement uses TRBV3-1 and TRBJ1-5; the D is unclear. The CDR3 loop spans 15 amino acids. Deletions cut 0 bases from V and 4 bases from J, with 10 bases between. Looked up from germline, CDR1 is LGHDT and CDR2 is YNNKEL (reference sequence). The CDR3 DNA follows: TGTGCCAGCAGCCAAGATGCAAGGCCTAATCAGCCCCAGCATTTT. Its translation is CASSQDARPNQPQHF.

V and J are TRBV20-1 and TRBJ2-1; 7 bases match TRBD2. The CDR3 runs 14 residues. Trimming took 1 base from V and 4 from J; bases not matched to a gene: 4. The germline gives CDR1 DFQATT, CDR2 SNEGSKA (reference sequence). This CDR3 reads CSARAGGDYNEQFF. The CDR3 coding sequence is TGCAGTGCTAGAGCGGGGGGTGATTACAATGAGCAGTTCTTC.

This chain uses TRBV10-3 with TRBJ2-5; weak D call: TRBD1 (6 bases). From germline, CDR1 is ENHRY and CDR2 SYGVKD. The CDR3 consists of 13 residues. Trimming took off 3 bases at V and 1 base at J, with 6 bases between the two ends. DNA of the CDR3: TGTGCCATCAGTGAACAGGGCCAAGAGACCCAGTACTTC. This gives the protein CAISEQGQETQYF.

The chain has TRBV5-1 and TRBJ1-2, with 12 nucleotides matching TRBD1. The CDR3 totals 15 residues. The V gene's germline CDR1 is SGHRS and CDR2 YFSETQ. Trimming took 5 bases from V and 6 from J; bases not matched to a gene: 8. The CDR3 loop is CASSSGTGGFDGYTF. The CDR3 DNA follows: TGCGCCAGCAGTTCCGGGACAGGGGGCTTCGATGGCTACACCTTC.

The chain carries TRBV6-4 and TRBJ2-2, with D maybe TRBD1 (6 bases). Germline loops: CDR1 MRHNA, CDR2 SNTAGT. CDR3 size: 15 residues. Trimming took 2 bases from V and 0 from J, leaving 7 bases between them. The CDR3 DNA follows: TGTGCCAGCAGTGACGAGGGGGCGAACACCGGGGAGCTGTTTTTT. It translates to CASSDEGANTGELFF.

This clonotype was found a few times. CDR3 nucleotides: TGTGCTAGTGGTTTGGGGCTAAAAGAAGATACGCAGTATTTT. It encodes CASGLGLKEDTQYF. The V call is TRBV12-5, the J call TRBJ2-3; D is ambiguous. CDR3 length equals 14 residues. Trimming removed 1 base at V and 5 bases at J, with 10 bases between. Germline V gene data show CDR1 as LGHNT and CDR2 as FRNRAP. The whole variable domain, filled in from reference TRBV12-5 and TRBJ2-3, reads DARVTQTPRHKVTEMGQEVTMRCQPILGHNTVFWYRQTMMQGLELLAYFRNRAPLDDSGMPKDRFSAEMPDATLATLKIQPSEPRDSAVYFCASGLGLKEDTQYFGPGTRLTVL.

This clonotype appeared a few times. The V gene is TRBV2, the J gene TRBJ2-7; a possible D gene is TRBD2 (6 bases). The V gene's germline CDR1 is SNHLY and CDR2 FYNNEI. V gave up 7 bases and J gave up 6 bases, with 10 bases separating them. The CDR3 length is 11 residues. The CDR3 is CASTSAGEQYF. The CDR3 DNA is TGTGCCAGCACTTCAGCGGGCGAGCAGTACTTC.